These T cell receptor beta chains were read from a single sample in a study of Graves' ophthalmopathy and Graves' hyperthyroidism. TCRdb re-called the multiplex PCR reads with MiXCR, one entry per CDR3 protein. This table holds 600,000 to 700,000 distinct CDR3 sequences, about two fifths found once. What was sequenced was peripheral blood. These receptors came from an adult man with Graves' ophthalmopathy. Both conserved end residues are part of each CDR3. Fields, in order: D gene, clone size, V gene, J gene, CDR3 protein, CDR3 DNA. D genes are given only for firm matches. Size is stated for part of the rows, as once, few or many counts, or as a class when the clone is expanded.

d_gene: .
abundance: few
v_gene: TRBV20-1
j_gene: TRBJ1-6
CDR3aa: CSARSDVNNSPLHF
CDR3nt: TGCAGTGCTAGGTCAGACGTCAATAATTCACCCCTCCACTTT

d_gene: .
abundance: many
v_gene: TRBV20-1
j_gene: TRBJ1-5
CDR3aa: CSASRDGGNQPQHF
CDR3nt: TGCAGTGCTAGCAGGGATGGAGGCAATCAGCCCCAGCATTTT

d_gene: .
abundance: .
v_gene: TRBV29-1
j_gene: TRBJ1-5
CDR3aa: CSVQQEARQPQHF
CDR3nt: TGCAGCGTTCAACAGGAGGCCCGTCAGCCCCAGCATTTT

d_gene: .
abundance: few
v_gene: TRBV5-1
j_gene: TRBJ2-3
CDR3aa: CASRMHGDTQYF
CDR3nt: TGCGCCAGCAGGATGCACGGGGATACGCAGTATTTT

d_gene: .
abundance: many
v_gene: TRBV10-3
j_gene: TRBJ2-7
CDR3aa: CAISEEFPYEQYF
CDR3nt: TGTGCCATCAGTGAAGAGTTTCCCTACGAGCAGTACTTC

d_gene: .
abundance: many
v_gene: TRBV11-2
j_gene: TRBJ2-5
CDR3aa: CASSSSLAETQYF
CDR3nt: TGTGCCAGCAGCTCTAGCTTGGCCGAGACCCAGTACTTC

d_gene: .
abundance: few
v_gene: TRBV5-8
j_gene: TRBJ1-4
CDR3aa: CASSLGHDEEKLFF
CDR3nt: TGTGCCAGCAGCTTGGGGCACGATGAAGAAAAACTGTTTTTT

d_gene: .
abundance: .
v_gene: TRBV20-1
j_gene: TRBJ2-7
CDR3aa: CSDPTGRSYEQYF
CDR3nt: TGCAGTGACCCGACAGGGAGGTCCTACGAGCAGTACTTC

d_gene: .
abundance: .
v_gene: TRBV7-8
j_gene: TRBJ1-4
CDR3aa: CASSQATPGGKLFF
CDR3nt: TGCGCCAGCAGCCAAGCTACCCCTGGGGGAAAACTGTTTTTT

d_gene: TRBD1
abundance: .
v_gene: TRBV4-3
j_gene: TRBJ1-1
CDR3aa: CASSHRQGADTEAFF
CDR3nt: TGCGCCAGCAGCCACCGACAGGGGGCGGACACTGAAGCTTTCTTT

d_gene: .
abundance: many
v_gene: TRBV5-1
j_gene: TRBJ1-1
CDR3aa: CASKWIQENTEAFF
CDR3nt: TGCGCCAGCAAATGGATACAAGAGAACACTGAAGCTTTCTTT

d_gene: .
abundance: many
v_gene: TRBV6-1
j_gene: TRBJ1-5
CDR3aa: CASSGYRDRQPQHF
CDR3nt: TGTGCCAGCAGTGGATACAGGGATCGGCAGCCCCAGCATTTT

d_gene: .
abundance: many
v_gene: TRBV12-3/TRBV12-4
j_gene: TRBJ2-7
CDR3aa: CASRLRRSGEQYF
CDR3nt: TGTGCCAGCAGACTCCGGCGGTCGGGTGAGCAGTACTTC

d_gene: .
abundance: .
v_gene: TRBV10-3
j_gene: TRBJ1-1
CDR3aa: CASSFIGGQEAFF
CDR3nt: TGTGCCAGCAGTTTTATAGGGGGGCAAGAAGCTTTCTTT

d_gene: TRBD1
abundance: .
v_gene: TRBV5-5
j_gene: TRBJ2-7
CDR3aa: CASSQSDGTGGDKQYF
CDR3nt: TGTGCCAGCAGCCAATCTGACGGGACAGGGGGCGACAAGCAGTACTTC

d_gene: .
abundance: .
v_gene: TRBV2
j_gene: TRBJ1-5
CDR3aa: CASSLLGRGDQPQHF
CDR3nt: TGTGCCAGCAGCTTACTGGGGAGGGGCGATCAGCCCCAGCATTTT

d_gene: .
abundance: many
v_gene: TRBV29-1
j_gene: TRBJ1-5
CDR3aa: CSVDVGGNQPQHF
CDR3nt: TGCAGCGTTGATGTCGGGGGTAATCAGCCCCAGCATTTT

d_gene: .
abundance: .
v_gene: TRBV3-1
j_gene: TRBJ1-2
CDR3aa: CASSQRTDSYGYTF
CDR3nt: TGTGCCAGCAGCCAACGGACAGACAGCTATGGCTACACCTTC

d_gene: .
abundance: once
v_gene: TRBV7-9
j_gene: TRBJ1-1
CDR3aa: CAWSKGLITEAFF
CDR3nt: TGTGCCTGGAGTAAGGGTTTGATAACTGAAGCTTTCTTT

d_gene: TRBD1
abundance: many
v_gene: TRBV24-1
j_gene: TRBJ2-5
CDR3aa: CATSETGGSETQYF
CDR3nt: TGTGCCACCAGTGAAACAGGGGGATCTGAGACCCAGTACTTC

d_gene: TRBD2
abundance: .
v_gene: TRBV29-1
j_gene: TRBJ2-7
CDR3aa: CSQGATGGGSDEQYF
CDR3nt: TGCAGCCAAGGGGCTACGGGAGGCGGGAGCGACGAGCAGTACTTC

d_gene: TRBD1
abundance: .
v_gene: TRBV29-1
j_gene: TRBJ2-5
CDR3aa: CSVRGTGQETQYF
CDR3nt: TGCAGCGTGAGAGGGACAGGGCAAGAGACCCAGTACTTC

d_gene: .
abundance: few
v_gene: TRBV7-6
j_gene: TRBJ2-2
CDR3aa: CASSLLSGLNTGELFF
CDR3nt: TGTGCCAGCAGCTTATTGAGCGGACTGAACACCGGGGAGCTGTTTTTT

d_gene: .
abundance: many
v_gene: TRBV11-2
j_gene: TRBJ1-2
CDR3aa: CASGDTYGYTF
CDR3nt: TGTGCCAGCGGGGACACCTATGGCTACACCTTC

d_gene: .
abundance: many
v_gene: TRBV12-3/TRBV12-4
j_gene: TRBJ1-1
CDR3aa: CATSQGMNTEAFF
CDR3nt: TGTGCCACCTCCCAGGGGATGAACACTGAAGCTTTCTTT

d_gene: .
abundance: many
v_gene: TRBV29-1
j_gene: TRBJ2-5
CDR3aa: CSVLSWETQYF
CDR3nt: TGCAGCGTTTTAAGCTGGGAGACCCAGTACTTC

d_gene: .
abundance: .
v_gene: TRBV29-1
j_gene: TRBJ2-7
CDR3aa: CSVEVRRGQYF
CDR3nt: TGCAGCGTTGAGGTCCGCCGGGGGCAGTACTTC

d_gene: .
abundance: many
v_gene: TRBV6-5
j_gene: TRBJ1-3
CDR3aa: CASSYSLSGNTIYF
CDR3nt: TGTGCCAGCAGTTACTCCCTCTCTGGAAACACCATATATTTT

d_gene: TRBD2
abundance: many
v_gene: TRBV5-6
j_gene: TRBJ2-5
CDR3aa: CASSWGGYQETQYF
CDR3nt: TGTGCCAGCAGCTGGGGGGGGTACCAAGAGACCCAGTACTTC

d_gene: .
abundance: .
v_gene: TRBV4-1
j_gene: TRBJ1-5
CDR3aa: CASSQDPRYSNQPQHF
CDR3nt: TGCGCCAGCAGCCAAGATCCACGTTATAGCAATCAGCCCCAGCATTTT

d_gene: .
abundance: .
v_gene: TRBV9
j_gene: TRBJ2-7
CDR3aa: CASSVEGGGASYEQYF
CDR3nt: TGTGCCAGCAGCGTAGAGGGAGGGGGGGCATCCTACGAGCAGTACTTC

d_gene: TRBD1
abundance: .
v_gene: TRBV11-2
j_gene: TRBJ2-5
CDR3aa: CASSLRAQGVEETQYF
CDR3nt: TGTGCCAGCAGCTTACGGGCACAGGGGGTAGAAGAGACCCAGTACTTC

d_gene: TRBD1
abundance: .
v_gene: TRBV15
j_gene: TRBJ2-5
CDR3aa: CATSRTRDSNQPQYF
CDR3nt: TGTGCCACCAGCAGAACCAGGGACAGCAATCAGCCCCAGTACTTC

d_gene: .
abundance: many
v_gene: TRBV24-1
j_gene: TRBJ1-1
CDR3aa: CATSEGWGTEAFF
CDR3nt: TGTGCCACCAGTGAAGGCTGGGGCACTGAAGCTTTCTTT

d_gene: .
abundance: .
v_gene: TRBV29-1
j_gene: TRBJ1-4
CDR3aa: CSVVGRDAKLFF
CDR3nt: TGCAGCGTTGTGGGGCGAGATGCAAAACTGTTTTTT

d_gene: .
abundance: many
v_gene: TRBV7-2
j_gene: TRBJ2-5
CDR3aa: CASSLVTETQYF
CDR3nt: TGTGCCAGCAGCTTAGTAACGGAGACCCAGTACTTC

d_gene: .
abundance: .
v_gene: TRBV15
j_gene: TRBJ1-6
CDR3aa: CAASSNGPPYNSPLHF
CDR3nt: TGTGCCGCCAGCAGCAACGGCCCTCCCTATAATTCACCCCTCCACTTT

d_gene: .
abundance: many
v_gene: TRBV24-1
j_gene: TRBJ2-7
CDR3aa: CATSQAGLPGEQYF
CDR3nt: TGTGCCACCAGTCAAGCAGGCCTACCCGGGGAGCAGTACTTC

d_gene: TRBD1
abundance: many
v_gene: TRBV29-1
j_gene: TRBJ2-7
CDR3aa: CSVGRTGLGYEQYF
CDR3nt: TGCAGCGTTGGCAGGACAGGGCTTGGTTACGAGCAGTACTTC

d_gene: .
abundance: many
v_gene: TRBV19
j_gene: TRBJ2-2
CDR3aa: CASRRKGNTGELFF
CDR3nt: TGTGCCAGTCGCCGAAAAGGGAACACCGGGGAGCTGTTTTTT

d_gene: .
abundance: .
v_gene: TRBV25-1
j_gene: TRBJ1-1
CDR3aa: CASNTLNPEAFF
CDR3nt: TGTGCCAGCAACACTTTAAATCCTGAAGCTTTCTTT

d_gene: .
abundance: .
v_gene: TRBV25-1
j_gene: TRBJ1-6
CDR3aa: CASSPEGGGYNSPLHF
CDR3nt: TGCGCCAGCAGCCCCGAGGGGGGGGGCTATAATTCACCCCTCCACTTT

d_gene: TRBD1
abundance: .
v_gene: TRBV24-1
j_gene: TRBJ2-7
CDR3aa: CATSDLNRGEQYF
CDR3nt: TGTGCCACCAGTGATTTGAACAGGGGCGAGCAGTACTTC

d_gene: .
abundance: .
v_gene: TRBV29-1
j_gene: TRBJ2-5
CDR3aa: CSVEGTENQPQYF
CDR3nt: TGCAGCGTTGAAGGGACAGAGAATCAGCCCCAGTACTTC

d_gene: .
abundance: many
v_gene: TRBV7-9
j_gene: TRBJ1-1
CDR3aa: CASSQMNRAMNTEAFF
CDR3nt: TGTGCCAGCAGCCAGATGAACAGGGCTATGAACACTGAAGCTTTCTTT

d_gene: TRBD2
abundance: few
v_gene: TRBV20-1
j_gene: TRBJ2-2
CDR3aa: CSARSLAGGTGELFF
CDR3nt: TGCAGTGCTAGAAGTCTAGCGGGGGGCACCGGGGAGCTGTTTTTT

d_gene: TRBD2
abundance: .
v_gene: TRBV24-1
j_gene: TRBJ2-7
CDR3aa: CASSPSGAGGSEQYF
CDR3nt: TGTGCCAGCAGTCCCTCCGGGGCGGGAGGCTCCGAGCAGTACTTC

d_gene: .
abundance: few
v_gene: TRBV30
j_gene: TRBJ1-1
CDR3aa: CAWSGISNTEAFF
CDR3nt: TGTGCCTGGAGTGGGATTTCGAACACTGAAGCTTTCTTT

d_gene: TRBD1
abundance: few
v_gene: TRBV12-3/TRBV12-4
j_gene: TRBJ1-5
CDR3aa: CASTQGNRGLQPQHF
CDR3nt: TGTGCCAGCACCCAAGGAAACAGGGGGCTACAGCCCCAGCATTTT

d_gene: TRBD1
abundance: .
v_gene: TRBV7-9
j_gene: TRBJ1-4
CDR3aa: CASSQDGGTGREKLFF
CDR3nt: TGTGCCAGCAGCCAAGATGGGGGGACAGGAAGGGAAAAACTGTTTTTT

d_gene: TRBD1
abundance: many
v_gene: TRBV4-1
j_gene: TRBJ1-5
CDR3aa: CASSQGGGWSNQPQHF
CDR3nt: TGCGCCAGCAGCCAAGGAGGGGGCTGGAGCAATCAGCCCCAGCATTTT

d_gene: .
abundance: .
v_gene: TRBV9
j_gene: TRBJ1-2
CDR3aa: CASSVGQVTNYGYTF
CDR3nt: TGTGCCAGCAGCGTAGGCCAAGTCACTAACTATGGCTACACCTTC

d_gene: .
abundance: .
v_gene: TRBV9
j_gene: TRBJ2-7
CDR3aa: CASSVGGVLPAGGQYF
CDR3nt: TGTGCCAGCAGCGTAGGGGGGGTATTACCTGCAGGGGGGCAGTACTTC

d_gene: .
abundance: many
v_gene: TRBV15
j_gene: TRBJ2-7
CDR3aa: CATSRDRTEQYF
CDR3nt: TGTGCCACCAGCAGAGACCGGACGGAGCAGTACTTC